This TCR beta chain was captured in a study of cytomegalovirus exposure and HLA in healthy donors. About the research overall: Genotyping showed 81% of approximately 430 donors falling in the Caucasian-associated ancestry cluster. The study, taken as a whole, reports: Researchers counted around 180 TCR beta chains as cytomegalovirus-associated. CMV serostatus was the sole immune exposure information available. Most TCR sequences were rare, but some public TCRs occurred in many donors.

PCR was performed using 60 Vbeta and 13 Jbeta primers. Sequencing was performed with immunoSEQ multiplex PCR; in TCRdb, only in-frame clones are kept and a portion is missing. Counted here are around 300,000 clones, roughly 70% occurring once; the ten biggest clones make up about 2.2%. Germline lookup yields CDR1 SGHNT and CDR2 YENEEA. J gave up 4 bases and V 8 bases, and 3 bases lay outside the gene matches. This CDR3 has 13 amino acids. This clone was counted between two and nine times. The antigen remains undetermined. This sequence originates from a female donor in good health and CMV-seronegative. The source material was PBMCs. The gene calls are TRBV11-3 and TRBJ2-3, with 10 bases matching TRBD2. CDR3 nucleotide sequence: TGTGCCAGCGCCCTAGCGGGGGCAGATACGCAGTATTTT. This codes for CASALAGADTQYF.